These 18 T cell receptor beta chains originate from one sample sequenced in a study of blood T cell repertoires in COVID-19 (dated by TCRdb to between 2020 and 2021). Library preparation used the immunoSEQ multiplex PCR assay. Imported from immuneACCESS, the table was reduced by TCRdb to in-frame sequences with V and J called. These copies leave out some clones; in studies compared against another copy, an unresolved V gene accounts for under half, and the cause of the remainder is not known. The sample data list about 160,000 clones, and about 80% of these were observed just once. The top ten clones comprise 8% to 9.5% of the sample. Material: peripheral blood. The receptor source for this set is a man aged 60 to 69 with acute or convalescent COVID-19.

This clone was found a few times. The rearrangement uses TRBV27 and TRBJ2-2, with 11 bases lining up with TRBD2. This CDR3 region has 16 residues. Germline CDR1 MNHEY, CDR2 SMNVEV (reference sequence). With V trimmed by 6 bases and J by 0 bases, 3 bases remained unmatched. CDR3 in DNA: TGTGCCAGCAGCATTAGCGGGGGGGCGAACACCGGGGAGCTGTTTTTT. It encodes CASSISGGANTGELFF.

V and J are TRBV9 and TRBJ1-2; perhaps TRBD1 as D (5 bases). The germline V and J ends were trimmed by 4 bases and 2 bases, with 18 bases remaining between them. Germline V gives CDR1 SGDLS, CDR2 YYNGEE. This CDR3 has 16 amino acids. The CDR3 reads CASSPVRGEGNYGYTF. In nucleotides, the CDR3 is TGTGCCAGCAGCCCCGTCCGGGGGGAAGGAAACTATGGCTACACCTTC.

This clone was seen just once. The CDR3 DNA reads as TGTGCCAGCAGCCAGATCCACGGGGAGGACATTCAGTACTTC. Its protein product is CASSQIHGEDIQYF. V is TRBV14 and J is TRBJ2-4, with D perhaps matching TRBD2 (6 bases). V was trimmed by 3 bases and J by 8 bases, leaving 14 bases between them. The CDR3 is made up of 14 amino acids. The germline CDR1 and CDR2 sequences are SGHDN and FVKESK.

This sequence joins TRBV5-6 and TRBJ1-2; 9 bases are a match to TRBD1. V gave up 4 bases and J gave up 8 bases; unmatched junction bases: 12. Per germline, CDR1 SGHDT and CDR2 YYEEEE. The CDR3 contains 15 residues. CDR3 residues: CASSPGQGTIRGYTF. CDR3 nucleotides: TGTGCCAGCAGCCCCGGACAGGGGACAATACGGGGCTACACCTTC.

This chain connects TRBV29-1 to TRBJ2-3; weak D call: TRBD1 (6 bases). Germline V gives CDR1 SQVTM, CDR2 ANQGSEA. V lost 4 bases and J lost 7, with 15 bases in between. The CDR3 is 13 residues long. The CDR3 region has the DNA TGCAGCGTTGGGACAGCAACTAAAAATACGCAGTATTTT. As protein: CSVGTATKNTQYF.

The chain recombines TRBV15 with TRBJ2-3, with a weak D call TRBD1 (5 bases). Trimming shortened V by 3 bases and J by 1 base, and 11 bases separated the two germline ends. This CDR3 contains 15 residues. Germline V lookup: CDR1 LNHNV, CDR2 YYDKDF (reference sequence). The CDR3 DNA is TGTGCCACCAGCAGTAGGTTCAGGGGCACAGATACGCAGTATTTT. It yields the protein CATSSRFRGTDTQYF.

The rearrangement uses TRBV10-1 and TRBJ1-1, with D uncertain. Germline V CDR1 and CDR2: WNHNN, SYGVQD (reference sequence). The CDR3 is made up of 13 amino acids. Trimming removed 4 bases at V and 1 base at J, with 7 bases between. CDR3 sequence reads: CASSGTSNTEAFF. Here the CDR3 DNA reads TGCGCCAGCAGTGGAACATCGAACACTGAAGCTTTCTTT.

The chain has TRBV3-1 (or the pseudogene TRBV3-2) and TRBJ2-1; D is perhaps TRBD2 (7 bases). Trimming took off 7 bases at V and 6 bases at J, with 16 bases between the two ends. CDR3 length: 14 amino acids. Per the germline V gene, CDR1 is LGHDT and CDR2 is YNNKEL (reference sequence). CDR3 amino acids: CASNHGGPVNEQFF. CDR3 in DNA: TGTGCCAGCAACCACGGGGGGCCGGTCAATGAGCAGTTCTTC.

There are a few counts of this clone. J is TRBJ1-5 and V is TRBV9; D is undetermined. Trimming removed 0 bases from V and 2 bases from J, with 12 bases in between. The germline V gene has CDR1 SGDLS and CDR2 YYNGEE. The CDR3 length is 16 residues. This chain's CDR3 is CASSVDGDGGNQPQHF. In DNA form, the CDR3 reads TGTGCCAGCAGCGTAGACGGAGACGGCGGCAATCAGCCCCAGCATTTT.

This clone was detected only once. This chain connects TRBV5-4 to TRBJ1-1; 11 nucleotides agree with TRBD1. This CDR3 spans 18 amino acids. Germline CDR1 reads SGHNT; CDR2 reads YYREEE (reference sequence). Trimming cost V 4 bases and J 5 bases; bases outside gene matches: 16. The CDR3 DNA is TGTGCCAGCAGCCCCGTTGGGAGGACAGGGGGCTTAGATACTGAAGCTTTCTTT. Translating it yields CASSPVGRTGGLDTEAFF.

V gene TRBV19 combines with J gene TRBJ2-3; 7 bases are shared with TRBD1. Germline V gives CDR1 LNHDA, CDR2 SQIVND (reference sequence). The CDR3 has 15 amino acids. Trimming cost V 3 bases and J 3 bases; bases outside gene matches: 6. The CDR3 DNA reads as TGTGCCAGTAGTATCGGGACAGATGGGACAGATACGCAGTATTTT. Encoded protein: CASSIGTDGTDTQYF.

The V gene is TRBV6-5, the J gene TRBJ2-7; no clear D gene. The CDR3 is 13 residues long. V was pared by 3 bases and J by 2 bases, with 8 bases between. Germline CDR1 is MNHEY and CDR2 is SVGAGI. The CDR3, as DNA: TGTGCCAGCAGTTATAACAGAGCCTACGAGCAGTACTTC. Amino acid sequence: CASSYNRAYEQYF.

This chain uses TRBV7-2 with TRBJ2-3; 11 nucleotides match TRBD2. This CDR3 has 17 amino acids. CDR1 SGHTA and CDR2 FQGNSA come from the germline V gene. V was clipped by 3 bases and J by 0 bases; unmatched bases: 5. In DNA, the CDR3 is TGTGCCAGCAGCTTGTCCGTAGCGGGGGGGAGCACAGATACGCAGTATTTT. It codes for CASSLSVAGGSTDTQYF.

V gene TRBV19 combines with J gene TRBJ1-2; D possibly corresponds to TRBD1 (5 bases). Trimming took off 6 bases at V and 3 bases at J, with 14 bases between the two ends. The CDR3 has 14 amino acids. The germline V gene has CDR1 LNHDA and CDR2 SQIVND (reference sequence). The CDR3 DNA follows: TGTGCCAGTAGCAGCCCCGGGGGATACTATGGCTACACCTTC. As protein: CASSSPGGYYGYTF.

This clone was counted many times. CDR3 sequence: CAWSSDRNYNEQFF. For the CDR3, the DNA is TGTGCCTGGAGTTCGGACAGGAACTACAATGAGCAGTTCTTC. The rearrangement joins TRBV30 to TRBJ2-1; TRBD1 matches 7 bases. The length of the CDR3 is 14 residues. Germline CDR1 and CDR2: GTSNPN and SVGIG (reference sequence). The V and J ends lost 2 bases and 3 bases, in that order; junction bases with no gene match: 4.

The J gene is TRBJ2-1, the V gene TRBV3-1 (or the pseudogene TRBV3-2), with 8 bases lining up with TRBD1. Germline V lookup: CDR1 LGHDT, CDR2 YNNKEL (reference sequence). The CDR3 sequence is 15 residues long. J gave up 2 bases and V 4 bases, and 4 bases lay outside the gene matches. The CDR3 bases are TGTGCCAGCAGCCTCGGACAGGGAGCCTACAATGAGCAGTTCTTC. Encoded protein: CASSLGQGAYNEQFF.

Here the CDR3 DNA reads TGCGCCAGCAGCCCCGCAGGTTACTCCTACGAGCAGTACTTC. Translation: CASSPAGYSYEQYF. J is TRBJ2-7 and V is TRBV4-1, with D unclear. The CDR3 has 14 residues. Germline CDR1 reads MGHRA; CDR2 reads YSYEKL. V dropped 4 bases and J dropped 0 bases, with 10 bases sitting between them.

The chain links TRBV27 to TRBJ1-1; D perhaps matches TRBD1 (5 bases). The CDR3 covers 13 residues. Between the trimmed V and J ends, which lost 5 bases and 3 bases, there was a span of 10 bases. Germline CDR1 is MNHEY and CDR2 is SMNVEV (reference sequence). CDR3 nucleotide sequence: TGTGCCAGCAGTGGGGGGTTGTACACTGAAGCTTTCTTT. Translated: CASSGGLYTEAFF.